Following are 2 T cell receptor beta chains from one sample sequenced in a study of blood T cells in healthy people across ages (dated by TCRdb to about 2015). Library method: 5' RACE. Sequenced using an Illumina HiSeq 2500. A second PCR of roughly 7 to 11 cycles was performed with a sample-barcoded 5' primer and a J-beta primer mix. TCRdb reanalyzed the raw reads on its own, using fastp at Q25 for trimming and MiXCR for clone calling, and kept in-frame beta chains. One record per CDR3 amino acid sequence lists the most common genes and DNA. This sample lists roughly 1,500,000 distinct CDR3 sequences; around 35% were detected once. The ten top clones hold 10% to 12% of the sample. Sequenced input: blood. The receptor set was obtained from a woman younger than 45 in good health.

In its sample, this clonotype was seen once. The chain employs TRBV25-1 and TRBJ2-1; D unclear. Germline V lookup: CDR1 MGHDK, CDR2 SYGVNS. V lost 7 bases and J 1 base, leaving 8 bases between the germline ends. The CDR3 runs to 13 residues. The CDR3 nucleotides are TGTGCCAGCATCGGACGGTCCTACAATGAGCAGTTCTTC. Translation gives CASIGRSYNEQFF.

On this clonotype: A read error may produce the germline difference seen at one junction end. This chain joins TRBV7-9 and TRBJ1-2; possible D gene TRBD1, 5 bases. The CDR3 consists of 15 residues. Germline values: CDR1 SEHNR, CDR2 FQNEAQ (reference sequence). CDR3 sequence (DNA): TGTGCCAGCAGCTTAAGGGGAAACAGAGAGGATGGTTACACCTTC. Its protein is CASSLRGNREDGYTF.